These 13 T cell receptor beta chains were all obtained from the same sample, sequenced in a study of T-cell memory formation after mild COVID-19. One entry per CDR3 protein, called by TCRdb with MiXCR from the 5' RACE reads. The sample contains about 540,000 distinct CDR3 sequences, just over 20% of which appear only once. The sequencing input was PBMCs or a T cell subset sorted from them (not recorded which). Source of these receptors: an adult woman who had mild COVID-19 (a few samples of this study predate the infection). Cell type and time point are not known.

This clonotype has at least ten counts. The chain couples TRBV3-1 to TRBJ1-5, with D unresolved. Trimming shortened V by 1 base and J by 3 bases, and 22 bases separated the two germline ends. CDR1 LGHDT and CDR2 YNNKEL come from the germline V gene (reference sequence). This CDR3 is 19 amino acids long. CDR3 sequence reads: CASSQGLLRVRSYNQPQHF. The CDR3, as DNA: TGTGCCAGCAGCCAAGGCCTCCTGCGGGTCCGCTCGTACAATCAGCCCCAGCATTTT.

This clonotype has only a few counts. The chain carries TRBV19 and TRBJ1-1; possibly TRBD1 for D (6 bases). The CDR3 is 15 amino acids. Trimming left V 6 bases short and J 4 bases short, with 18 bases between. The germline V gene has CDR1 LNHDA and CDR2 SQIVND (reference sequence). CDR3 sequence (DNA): TGTGCCAGTAGGTCCCTAGACACAGGGAGCACTGAAGCTTTCTTT. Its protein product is CASRSLDTGSTEAFF.

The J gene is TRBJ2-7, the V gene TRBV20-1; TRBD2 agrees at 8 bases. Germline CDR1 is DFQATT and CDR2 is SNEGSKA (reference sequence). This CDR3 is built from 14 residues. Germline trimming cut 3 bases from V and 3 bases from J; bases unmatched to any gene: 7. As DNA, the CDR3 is TGCAGTGCTAGGATGACTAGCGAGTTCTACGAGCAGTACTTC. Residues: CSARMTSEFYEQYF.

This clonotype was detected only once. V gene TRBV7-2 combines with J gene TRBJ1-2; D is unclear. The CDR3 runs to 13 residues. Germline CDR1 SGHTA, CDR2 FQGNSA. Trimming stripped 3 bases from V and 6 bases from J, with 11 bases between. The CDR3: CASSFQTRNGYTF. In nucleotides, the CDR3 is TGTGCCAGCAGCTTCCAGACCCGAAATGGCTACACCTTC.

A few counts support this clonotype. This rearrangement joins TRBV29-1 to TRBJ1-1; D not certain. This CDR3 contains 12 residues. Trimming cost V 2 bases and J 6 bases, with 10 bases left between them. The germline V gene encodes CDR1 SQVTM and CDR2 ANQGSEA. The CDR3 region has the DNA TGCAGCGTTGAAAGGCAGGAGGCTGAAGCTTTCTTT. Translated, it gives CSVERQEAEAFF.

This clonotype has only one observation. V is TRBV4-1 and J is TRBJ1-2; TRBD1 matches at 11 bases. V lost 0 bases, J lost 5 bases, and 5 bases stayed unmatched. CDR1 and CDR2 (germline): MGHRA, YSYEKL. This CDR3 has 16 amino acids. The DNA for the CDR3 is TGCGCCAGCAGCCAAGAGGGGACAGGGGGGTTTTATGGCTACACCTTC. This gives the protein CASSQEGTGGFYGYTF.

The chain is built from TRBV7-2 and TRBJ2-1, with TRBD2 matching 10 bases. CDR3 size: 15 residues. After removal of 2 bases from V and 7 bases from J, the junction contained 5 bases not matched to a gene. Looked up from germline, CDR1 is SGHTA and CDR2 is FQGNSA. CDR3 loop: CASSLRAGGFNEQFF. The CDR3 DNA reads TGTGCCAGCAGCTTACGAGCGGGAGGGTTTAATGAGCAGTTCTTC.

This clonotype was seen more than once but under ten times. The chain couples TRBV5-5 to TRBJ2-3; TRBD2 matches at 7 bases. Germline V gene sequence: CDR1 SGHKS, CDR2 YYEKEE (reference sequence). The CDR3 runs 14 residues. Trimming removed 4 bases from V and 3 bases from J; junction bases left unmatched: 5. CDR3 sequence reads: CASSSGDVTDTQYF. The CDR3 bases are TGTGCCAGCAGCAGCGGGGACGTAACAGATACGCAGTATTTT. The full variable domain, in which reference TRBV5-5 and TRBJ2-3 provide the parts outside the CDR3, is DAGVTQSPTHLIKTRGQQVTLRCSPISGHKSVSWYQQVLGQGPQFIFQYYEKEERGRGNFPDRFSARQFPNYSSELNVNALLLGDSALYLCASSSGDVTDTQYFGPGTRLTVL.

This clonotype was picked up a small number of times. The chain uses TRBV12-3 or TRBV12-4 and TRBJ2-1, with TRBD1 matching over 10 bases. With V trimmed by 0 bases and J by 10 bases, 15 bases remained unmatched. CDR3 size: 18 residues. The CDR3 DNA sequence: TGTGCCAGCAGTTTAGCGCGGGGGAGGGGGACAGGGGCCCCCGAGCAGTTCTTC. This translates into CASSLARGRGTGAPEQFF.

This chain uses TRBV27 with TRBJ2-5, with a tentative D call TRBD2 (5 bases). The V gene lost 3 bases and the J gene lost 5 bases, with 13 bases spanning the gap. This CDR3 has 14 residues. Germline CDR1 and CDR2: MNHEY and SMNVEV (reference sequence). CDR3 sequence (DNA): TGTGCCAGCAGTTTCTTGGACGGGGATGAGACCCAGTACTTC. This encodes CASSFLDGDETQYF.

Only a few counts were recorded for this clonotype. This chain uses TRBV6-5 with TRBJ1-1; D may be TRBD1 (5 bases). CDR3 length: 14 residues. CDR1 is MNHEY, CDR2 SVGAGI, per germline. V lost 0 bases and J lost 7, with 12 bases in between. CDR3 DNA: TGTGCCAGCAGTTACTCGACAGCGACCTATGAAGCTTTCTTT. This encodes CASSYSTATYEAFF.

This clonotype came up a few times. CDR3 nucleotide sequence: TGTGCCAGCAGTGAATGGGGTCCCCAAGAGACCCAGTACTTC. It codes for CASSEWGPQETQYF. V gene TRBV6-5 combines with J gene TRBJ2-5; D gene uncertain. This CDR3 comprises 14 residues. V was shortened by 5 bases and J by 1 base, with 11 bases between the two germline ends. Germline lookup yields CDR1 MNHEY and CDR2 SVGAGI.

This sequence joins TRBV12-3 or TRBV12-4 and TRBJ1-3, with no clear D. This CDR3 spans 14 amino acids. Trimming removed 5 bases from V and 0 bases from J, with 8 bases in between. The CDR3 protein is CASSRIDSGNTIYF. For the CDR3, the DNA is TGTGCCAGCAGTCGGATTGACTCTGGAAACACCATATATTTT.